One sample yielded the 22 T cell receptor beta chains listed below, sequenced in a study of shared clonotypes between healthy human individuals. Naive CD8 cells comprised CD45RO-negative, CCR7-positively selected cells, excluding terminally differentiated effector memory CD45RA+ cells. The method was immunoSEQ multiplex PCR; TCRdb's version includes in-frame clones alone and lacks a portion of them. The sample records about 820,000 clones, approximately 92% being singletons. Specimen: naive CD8+ T cells sorted from blood. Receptor source: a man aged 30 to 45 in good health.

The chain employs TRBV7-2 and TRBJ2-1; maybe TRBD2 (7 bases). This CDR3 has 18 amino acids. Germline lookup yields CDR1 SGHTA and CDR2 FQGNSA. V was clipped by 5 bases and J by 4 bases, with 24 bases between them. The CDR3 DNA follows: TGTGCCAGCAGCGTACCGCTTGTTTCTCGGGGGGCTTACAATGAGCAGTTCTTC. Protein: CASSVPLVSRGAYNEQFF.

This sequence joins TRBV4-2 and TRBJ2-2; D call uncertain. V lost 4 bases, J lost 3 bases, and 6 bases lay in between. The CDR3 runs 13 residues. The germline V gene encodes CDR1 LGHNA and CDR2 YNFKEQ. The CDR3 is CASSRPDTGELFF. The CDR3 DNA reads as TGTGCCAGCAGCCGGCCGGACACCGGGGAGCTGTTTTTT.

This clone was detected only once. This chain links TRBV28 with TRBJ2-1; 15 bases match TRBD2. The V gene end was trimmed by 5 bases and the J gene end by 9 bases; junction bases not matched to a gene: 5. Germline values: CDR1 MDHEN, CDR2 SYDVKM. CDR3 length equals 15 residues. The CDR3 spells CASSPPGLAGGEQFF. For the CDR3, the DNA is TGTGCCAGCAGTCCACCGGGACTAGCGGGAGGTGAGCAGTTCTTC.

The chain employs TRBV5-4 and TRBJ2-1, with D uncertain. Trimming took 0 bases from V and 5 from J, leaving 9 bases between them. The CDR3 has 14 amino acids. From germline, CDR1 is SGHNT and CDR2 YYREEE (reference sequence). This CDR3 reads CASSLELADNEQFF. In DNA, the CDR3 is TGTGCCAGCAGCTTGGAGTTGGCCGACAATGAGCAGTTCTTC.

The CDR3 is CASSFRTYGNTIYF. The CDR3 DNA sequence: TGTGCCAGCAGCTTCAGGACCTACGGGAACACCATATATTTT. The J gene is TRBJ1-3, the V gene TRBV5-4; D not certain. This CDR3 comprises 14 residues. The V and J ends lost 2 bases and 7 bases respectively, with 13 bases between them. Germline CDR1 is SGHNT and CDR2 is YYREEE (reference sequence).

The V and J genes are TRBV7-6 and TRBJ1-3, with a tentative D call TRBD1 (5 bases). V was cut by 5 bases and J by 1 base, with 9 bases left in between. Germline CDR1 and CDR2: SGHVS and FNYEAQ. The CDR3 extends over 14 amino acids. The CDR3, as DNA: TGTGCCAGCAGCCCCGGGACTTCTGGAAACACCATATATTTT. Residues: CASSPGTSGNTIYF.

The chain combines TRBV28 with TRBJ1-2, with D maybe TRBD1 (6 bases). Germline CDR1 MDHEN, CDR2 SYDVKM. The V end was cut by 0 bases, the J end by 1 base, with 9 bases between. The CDR3 totals 15 residues. CDR3 in amino acids: CASSLWHRDNYGYTF. CDR3 DNA sequence: TGTGCCAGCAGTTTATGGCACAGGGATAACTATGGCTACACCTTC.

The chain links TRBV5-5 to TRBJ1-2; tentatively, D is TRBD1 (5 bases). There are 16 residues in the CDR3. CDR1 and CDR2 from the germline V gene are SGHKS and YYEKEE (reference sequence). Trimming left V 1 base short and J 3 bases short, with 16 bases between. CDR3 sequence reads: CASSLYIEGPHYGYTF. CDR3 in DNA: TGTGCCAGCAGCTTGTATATCGAGGGGCCCCACTATGGCTACACCTTC.

This clone was observed a single time. The chain recombines TRBV7-9 with TRBJ2-7; 9 nucleotides align to TRBD1. This CDR3 is built from 16 residues. Per germline, CDR1 SEHNR and CDR2 FQNEAQ (reference sequence). The V segment lost 2 bases and the J segment 4 bases; nucleotides outside the gene matches: 9. CDR3 amino acids: CASSLKDPGQGYEQYF. The CDR3 nucleotides are TGTGCCAGCAGCTTAAAGGATCCGGGACAGGGATACGAGCAGTACTTC.

The chain recombines TRBV28 with TRBJ2-3, with a weak D call TRBD2 (6 bases). V lost 2 bases and J lost 3, with 6 bases in between. This CDR3 comprises 13 residues. The germline CDR1 and CDR2 sequences are MDHEN and SYDVKM. The CDR3 reads CASSLGGTDTQYF. For the CDR3, the DNA is TGTGCCAGCAGTTTAGGGGGGACAGATACGCAGTATTTT.

This chain uses TRBV5-4 with TRBJ2-7; D remains unclear. Trimming stripped 1 base from V and 3 bases from J, with 8 bases between. CDR1 and CDR2 from the germline V gene are SGHNT and YYREEE (reference sequence). The CDR3 is made up of 13 amino acids. CDR3: CASSLLEYYEQYF. The CDR3 region has the DNA TGTGCCAGCAGCTTGCTGGAATACTACGAGCAGTACTTC.

V usage is TRBV11-2 and J usage is TRBJ2-2; D gene uncertain. This CDR3 is 13 amino acids long. CDR1 is SGHAT and CDR2 is FQNNGV in the germline V gene. Trimming removed 3 bases at V and 6 bases at J, with 8 bases between. The DNA of the CDR3 is TGTGCCAGCAGCTTCGCCTTATCCGGGGAGCTGTTTTTT. It codes for CASSFALSGELFF. The full variable domain, with the rest looked up from reference TRBV11-2 and TRBJ2-2, is EAGVAQSPRYKIIEKRQSVAFWCNPISGHATLYWYQQILGQGPKLLIQFQNNGVVDDSQLPKDRFSAERLKGVDSTLKIQPAKLEDSAVYLCASSFALSGELFFGEGSRLTVL.

This chain links TRBV5-1 with TRBJ2-6; D gene unclear. The ends were cut back, 0 bases at V and 0 bases at J, with 10 bases in the middle. CDR3 size: 17 residues. CDR1 and CDR2 (germline): SGHRS, YFSETQ. CDR3 DNA sequence: TGCGCCAGCAGCTTGGGCTACGATAGCTCTGGGGCCAACGTCCTGACTTTC. Translated, it gives CASSLGYDSSGANVLTF. Full variable domain (missing parts from reference TRBV5-1 and TRBJ2-6): KAGVTQTPRYLIKTRGQQVTLSCSPISGHRSVSWYQQTPGQGLQFLFEYFSETQRNKGNFPGRFSGRQFSNSRSEMNVSTLELGDSALYLCASSLGYDSSGANVLTFGAGSRLTVL.

V is TRBV6-5 and J is TRBJ2-1, with 7 bases lining up with TRBD2. The V gene end was trimmed by 0 bases and the J gene end by 1 base; junction bases not matched to a gene: 3. Germline values: CDR1 MNHEY, CDR2 SVGAGI. The CDR3 extends over 16 amino acids. The CDR3 loop is CASSYSPSGSYNEQFF. CDR3 nucleotide sequence: TGTGCCAGCAGTTACTCGCCTAGCGGTTCCTACAATGAGCAGTTCTTC.

V usage is TRBV29-1 and J usage is TRBJ2-3; D gene uncertain. The CDR3 spans 14 residues. V gave up 3 bases and J gave up 6 bases, with 16 bases separating them. Germline V gene data show CDR1 as SQVTM and CDR2 as ANQGSEA. The CDR3 region has the DNA TGCAGCGTTGATTTCTCGGACCCCCTGGATACGCAGTATTTT. Translation: CSVDFSDPLDTQYF.

This clone was seen once. The chain combines TRBV7-9 with TRBJ2-2, with D unresolved. Germline V gene sequence: CDR1 SEHNR, CDR2 FQNEAQ (reference sequence). CDR3 length: 13 residues. The V end lost 10 bases, the J end lost 3 bases, and 12 bases lay between the germline ends. The CDR3 is CATPPPDTGELFF. The CDR3 DNA follows: TGTGCCACCCCCCCACCAGACACCGGGGAGCTGTTTTTT.

The rearrangement uses TRBV11-2 and TRBJ2-7; D possibly corresponds to TRBD2 (5 bases). Per the germline V gene, CDR1 is SGHAT and CDR2 is FQNNGV. The CDR3 has 15 residues. Deletions cut 2 bases from V and 0 bases from J, with 11 bases between. CDR3 bases: TGTGCCAGCAGCTTAACGAGCGGAAGCTCCTACGAGCAGTACTTC. It yields the protein CASSLTSGSSYEQYF.

This chain uses TRBV7-2 with TRBJ1-2; the D is unclear. Looked up from germline, CDR1 is SGHTA and CDR2 is FQGNSA. The CDR3 contains 16 residues. V lost 5 bases, J lost 7 bases, and 23 bases lay in between. The CDR3 loop reads CASSPMGGTPKGGYTF. CDR3 bases: TGTGCCAGCAGCCCAATGGGAGGCACTCCCAAAGGTGGCTACACCTTC.

V gene TRBV7-9 combines with J gene TRBJ2-7; 7 bases are shared with TRBD1. The CDR3 has 15 amino acids. Trimming at V came to 0 bases and at J to 5 bases, leaving 7 bases not matched to a gene. Germline CDR1 and CDR2: SEHNR and FQNEAQ (reference sequence). The CDR3 coding sequence is TGTGCCAGCAGCTTAGCGCCACAGGGGAAAGACGAGCAGTACTTC. Amino acids: CASSLAPQGKDEQYF. Filled out from reference TRBV7-9 and TRBJ2-7, the complete variable domain reads DTGVSQNPRHKITKRGQNVTFRCDPISEHNRLYWYRQTLGQGPEFLTYFQNEAQLEKSRLLSDRFSAERPKGSFSTLEIQRTEQGDSAMYLCASSLAPQGKDEQYFGPGTRLTVT.

This chain connects TRBV7-9 to TRBJ2-7; D not resolved. Germline CDR1 is SEHNR and CDR2 is FQNEAQ (reference sequence). There are 11 residues in the CDR3. V lost 5 bases, J lost 3 bases, and 5 bases lay in between. CDR3 in amino acids: CASSPHYEQYF. The CDR3 DNA reads as TGTGCCAGCAGCCCGCACTACGAGCAGTACTTC. Complete variable domain (other parts from reference TRBV7-9 and TRBJ2-7): DTGVSQNPRHKITKRGQNVTFRCDPISEHNRLYWYRQTLGQGPEFLTYFQNEAQLEKSRLLSDRFSAERPKGSFSTLEIQRTEQGDSAMYLCASSPHYEQYFGPGTRLTVT.

V gene TRBV27 combines with J gene TRBJ2-7; TRBD2 matches at 10 bases. V shed 5 bases and J 3 bases; nucleotides not matched to a gene: 10. The length of the CDR3 is 16 residues. Germline assignment: CDR1 MNHEY and CDR2 SMNVEV (reference sequence). The CDR3 DNA is TGTGCCAGCAGTCGCTTTAGCGGGAGGATCCACTACGAGCAGTACTTC. It encodes CASSRFSGRIHYEQYF.

The V and J genes are TRBV27 and TRBJ2-5; 8 bases fit TRBD1. The germline gives CDR1 MNHEY, CDR2 SMNVEV (reference sequence). V trimming: 8 bases; J trimming: 3 bases; junction bases outside the gene matches: 8. The CDR3 sequence is 14 residues long. CDR3 DNA: TGTGCCAGCGCCGTAGAGGACAGGGAAGAGACCCAGTACTTC. Its protein product is CASAVEDREETQYF.